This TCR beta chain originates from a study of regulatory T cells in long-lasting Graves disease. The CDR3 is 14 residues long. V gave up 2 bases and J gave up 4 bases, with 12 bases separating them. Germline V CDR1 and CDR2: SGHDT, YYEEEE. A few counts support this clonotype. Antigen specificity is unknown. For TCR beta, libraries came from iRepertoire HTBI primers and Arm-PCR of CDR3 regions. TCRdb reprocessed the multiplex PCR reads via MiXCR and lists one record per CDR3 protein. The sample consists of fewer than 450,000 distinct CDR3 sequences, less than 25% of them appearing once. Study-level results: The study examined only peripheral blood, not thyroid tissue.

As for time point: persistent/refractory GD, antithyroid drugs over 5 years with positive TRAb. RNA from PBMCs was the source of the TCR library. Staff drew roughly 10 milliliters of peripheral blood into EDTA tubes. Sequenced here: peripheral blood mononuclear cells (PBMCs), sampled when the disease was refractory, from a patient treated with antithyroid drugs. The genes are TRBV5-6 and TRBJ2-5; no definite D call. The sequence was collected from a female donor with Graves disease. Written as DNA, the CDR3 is TGTGCCAGCAGCTTTCCCCTAGTGAGAGAGACCCAGTACTTC. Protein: CASSFPLVRETQYF. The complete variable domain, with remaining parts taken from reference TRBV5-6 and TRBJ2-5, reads DAGVTQSPTHLIKTRGQQVTLRCSPKSGHDTVSWYQQALGQGPQFIFQYYEEEERQRGNFPDRFSGHQFPNYSSELNVNALLLGDSALYLCASSFPLVRETQYFGPGTRLLVL.